The rows below give T cell receptor beta chains drawn from one sample of a study of CD8+ T cells in alopecia areata. Clones were read by immunoSEQ multiplex PCR, and TCRdb kept only the in-frame ones, dropping some. In the table there are 200,000 or so clones, roughly 64% of which are singletons. The sample consisted of CD4+ T cells sorted from blood, taken at week 24, from a patient treated with tofacitinib. The receptors were sampled from a human donor with alopecia areata. The CDR3 runs from the conserved cysteine through the conserved F or W. The D gene is left open where the match is weak. Only part of the rows carry a size: once, few, many, or a class if the clone is expanded.

J gene | V gene | D gene | clone size | CDR3 protein | CDR3 DNA
TRBJ2-5 | TRBV7-9 | TRBD2 | . | CATGLAGMETQYF | TGTGCCACCGGACTAGCGGGTATGGAGACCCAGTACTTC
TRBJ2-7 | TRBV28 | . | . | CASIQAGTYEQYF | TGTGCCAGCATCCAGGCGGGTACCTACGAGCAGTACTTC
TRBJ2-1 | TRBV2 | . | few | CASSPWGRVYNEQFF | TGTGCCAGCAGTCCATGGGGCAGGGTTTACAATGAGCAGTTCTTC
TRBJ1-2 | TRBV29-1 | . | few | CSVVEMLYGYTF | TGCAGCGTTGTTGAGATGCTCTATGGCTACACCTTC
TRBJ2-3 | TRBV4-3 | TRBD2 | . | CASSQDFWASGTITDTQYF | TGCGCCAGCAGCCAAGATTTTTGGGCTAGCGGGACTATCACAGATACGCAGTATTTT
TRBJ1-2 | TRBV28 | TRBD1 | . | CASRLQGAGYGYTF | TGTGCCAGCAGATTACAGGGGGCGGGGTATGGCTACACCTTC
TRBJ2-3 | TRBV15 | TRBD1 | few | CATSRTGDADTQYF | TGTGCCACCAGCCGGACAGGGGATGCAGATACGCAGTATTTT
TRBJ1-2 | TRBV9 | . | . | CASSVAPKAGGSGYTF | TGTGCCAGCAGCGTAGCCCCAAAGGCCGGGGGGAGTGGCTACACCTTC
TRBJ2-7 | TRBV27 | . | . | CASGIDKHEQYF | TGTGCCAGTGGGATAGACAAGCACGAGCAGTACTTC
TRBJ1-6 | TRBV4-3 | . | . | CASSQVWGANSPLHF | TGCGCCAGCAGCCAAGTTTGGGGGGCAAATTCACCCCTCCACTTT
TRBJ2-3 | TRBV5-4 | . | . | CASSSLRGWDTDTQYF | TGTGCCAGCAGCTCTCTCCGGGGGTGGGACACAGATACGCAGTATTTT
TRBJ1-4 | TRBV7-6 | . | once | CASSLTGLNEKLFF | TGTGCCAGCAGCTTAACAGGGCTAAATGAAAAACTGTTTTTT
TRBJ1-6 | TRBV23-1 | TRBD1 | few | CASRGTGDNSPLHF | TGCGCCAGCAGGGGGACAGGGGATAATTCACCCCTCCACTTT
TRBJ2-2 | TRBV14 | . | . | CASSRMTDTGELFF | TGTGCCAGCAGTCGTATGACAGACACCGGGGAGCTGTTTTTT
TRBJ2-7 | TRBV23-1 | TRBD1 | . | CASSQRTGTIVLYEQYF | TGCGCCAGCAGTCAGAGGACAGGGACGATTGTTCTCTACGAGCAGTACTTC
TRBJ2-3 | TRBV5-1 | TRBD2 | . | CASSYGGAADTQYF | TGCGCCAGCAGCTACGGGGGGGCCGCAGATACGCAGTATTTT
TRBJ1-2 | TRBV29-1 | TRBD1 | . | CSVERTGDGYTF | TGCAGCGTTGAACGGACAGGGGACGGCTACACCTTC
TRBJ1-5 | TRBV19 | . | . | CASTDLGRAQPQHF | TGTGCCAGTACTGACCTCGGTCGGGCTCAGCCCCAGCATTTT
TRBJ2-1 | TRBV11-2 | . | few | CASSVNEQFF | TGTGCCAGCAGCGTCAATGAGCAGTTCTTC
TRBJ1-1 | TRBV5-8 | . | . | CASSLAEGRTEAFF | TGTGCCAGCAGCTTGGCTGAGGGGAGGACTGAAGCTTTCTTT
TRBJ1-2 | TRBV28 | TRBD1 | . | CASSLRQGNYGYTF | TGTGCCAGCAGTCTCCGACAGGGGAACTATGGCTACACCTTC
TRBJ1-2 | TRBV4-3 | . | . | CASSQDRRKDNYGYTF | TGCGCCAGCAGCCAAGATCGGAGAAAAGATAACTATGGCTACACCTTC
TRBJ2-3 | TRBV5-1 | . | few | CASSWADTQYF | TGCGCCAGCAGTTGGGCCGATACGCAGTATTTT
TRBJ1-2 | TRBV19 | . | . | CASRQGDGYTF | TGTGCCAGTAGGCAGGGTGATGGCTACACCTTC
TRBJ1-5 | TRBV30 | . | few | CAWSVSRSGSNQPQHF | TGTGCCTGGAGTGTAAGTCGGTCAGGGAGCAATCAGCCCCAGCATTTT
TRBJ2-5 | TRBV29-1 | TRBD2 | . | CSVQPVAGGRETQYF | TGCAGCGTTCAACCTGTAGCGGGGGGTAGGGAGACCCAGTACTTC
TRBJ1-1 | TRBV30 | . | . | CAWSPAWSANEAFF | TGTGCCTGGAGTCCAGCTTGGAGCGCGAATGAAGCTTTCTTT
TRBJ2-7 | TRBV29-1 | . | . | CSVVAEGLYEQYF | TGCAGCGTTGTAGCTGAGGGACTCTACGAGCAGTACTTC
TRBJ1-2 | TRBV29-1 | TRBD1 | . | CSVGITDRDGYTF | TGCAGCGTCGGTATTACGGACAGGGATGGCTACACCTTC
TRBJ2-1 | TRBV5-6 | TRBD2 | . | CASSFLAGGLSSYNEQFF | TGTGCCAGCAGCTTCCTAGCGGGAGGATTAAGCTCCTACAATGAGCAGTTCTTC
TRBJ2-7 | TRBV5-6 | . | once | CASSRRQLYEQYF | TGTGCCAGCAGCCGCCGTCAACTCTACGAGCAGTACTTC
TRBJ1-2 | TRBV2 | . | . | CASSDIAPNYGYTF | TGTGCCAGCAGTGATATCGCTCCTAACTATGGCTACACCTTC
TRBJ2-1 | TRBV30 | . | . | CAWSGFAGYNEQFF | TGTGCCTGGAGTGGATTTGCGGGATACAATGAGCAGTTCTTC
TRBJ2-3 | TRBV29-1 | . | . | CSVVVGDTQYF | TGCAGCGTTGTGGTCGGAGATACGCAGTATTTT
TRBJ1-5 | TRBV18 | . | . | CASSPPTVNQPQHF | TGTGCCAGCTCACCACCGACAGTAAATCAGCCCCAGCATTTT